The 2 T cell receptor beta chains below were found in one sample sequenced in a study of a mutant IDH1 vaccine in newly diagnosed glioma. For these receptors, no antigen is known. Stated time point: week 23, last vaccination. Each vaccine dose was 300 ug of mutant IDH1 20-mer peptide, with topical imiquimod. TCRdb's table, derived via immunoSEQ multiplex PCR, lists solely in-frame clones and lacks some. Here the sample spans tens of thousands of clones, 75% to 90% being singletons. The source material was PBMCs, sampled from a glioma patient whose treatment included an IDH1 peptide vaccine. The source of these receptors is a man aged 18 to 30 with glioma.

The rearrangement joins TRBV2 to TRBJ2-7; either TRBD1 or TRBD2 may supply D (6 bases each). Looked up from germline, CDR1 is SNHLY and CDR2 is FYNNEI. The ends were cut back, 7 bases at V and 5 bases at J, with 15 bases in the middle. The CDR3 has 13 amino acids. DNA of the CDR3: TGTGCCAGCATGCTGGGGGGCCGTAACGAGCAGTACTTC. Amino acids: CASMLGGRNEQYF. The full variable domain, in which reference TRBV2 and TRBJ2-7 provide the parts outside the CDR3, is EPEVTQTPSHQVTQMGQEVILRCVPISNHLYFYWYRQILGQKVEFLVSFYNNEISEKSEIFDDQFSVERPDGSNFTLKIRSTKLEDSAMYFCASMLGGRNEQYFGPGTRLTVT.

This clone showed up just a few times. The chain carries TRBV11-3 and TRBJ2-1; D perhaps matches TRBD1 (6 bases). V was trimmed by 1 base and J by 5 bases, leaving 15 bases between them. Germline CDR1 reads SGHNT; CDR2 reads YENEEA. CDR3 length: 16 amino acids. This CDR3 reads CASSLGGRTLDNEQFF. CDR3 sequence (DNA): TGTGCCAGCAGCTTAGGGGGGCGGACCCTGGACAATGAGCAGTTCTTC.